Sequencing of this T cell receptor beta chain was carried out in a study of blood T cell repertoires in COVID-19. Study details: There were acute and convalescent COVID-19 samples, and they came from the United States, Italy and Spain. From T cells, B-cell-depleted T cells, or PBMCs came the material, which was cDNA or gDNA.

Per the original data handling: Researchers report that nucleated cell counts were estimated from reference gene primer amplification. Clones were sequenced by immunoSEQ multiplex PCR, and TCRdb holds only the in-frame ones, with some missing. That table furnishes V, J and clone size, whereas the DNA furnished D and trimming. The sample has fewer than 30,000 clones, more than 90% seen once. The CDR3 is 19 residues long. Germline V gene lookup returns CDR1 SGHTS and CDR2 YDEGEE. Trimming cost V 2 bases and J 0 bases; bases outside gene matches: 11. The source is a human donor in a cohort sampled during active COVID-19. This rearrangement joins TRBV5-8 to TRBJ2-6, with TRBD1 matching 7 bases. The sample consisted of peripheral blood. The CDR3 here is CASSFAWDSPYSGANVLTF. The CDR3 DNA reads as TGTGCCAGCAGCTTCGCATGGGACAGCCCTTACTCTGGGGCCAACGTCCTGACTTTC.